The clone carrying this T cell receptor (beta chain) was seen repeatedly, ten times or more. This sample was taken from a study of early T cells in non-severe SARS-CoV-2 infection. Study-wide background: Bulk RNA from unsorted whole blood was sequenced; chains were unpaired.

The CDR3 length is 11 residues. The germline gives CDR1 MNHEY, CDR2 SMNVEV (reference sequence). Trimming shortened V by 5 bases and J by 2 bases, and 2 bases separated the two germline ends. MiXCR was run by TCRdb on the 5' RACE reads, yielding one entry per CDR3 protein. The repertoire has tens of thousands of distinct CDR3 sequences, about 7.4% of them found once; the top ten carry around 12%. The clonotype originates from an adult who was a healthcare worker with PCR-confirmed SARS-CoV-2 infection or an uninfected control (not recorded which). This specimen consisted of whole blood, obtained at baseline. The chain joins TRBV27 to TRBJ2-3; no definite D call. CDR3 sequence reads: CASSDTDTQYF. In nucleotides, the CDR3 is TGTGCCAGCAGTGACACAGATACGCAGTATTTT.